This T cell receptor beta chain was profiled in a study of human T cells and chemical hapten exposure. Turning to the study itself: Patch tests put 0.01% DPC on the upper back, read at 6 days. Study-level points and caveats: TCRs exceeding a frequency of 1 in 1000 stayed unchanged under DPC sensitization.

Time point indicated: pre-sensitization, week 0. Treatment defined: therapeutic diphenylcyclopropenone sensitization with weekly scalp DPC. The study drew its donors from alopecia patients who were 18 to 70 years old and suitable for DPC. Total RNA was isolated from whole blood that had not been fractionated. Remarks on this clonotype: What it recognizes is unknown.

Each CDR3 protein is one row after TCRdb ran MiXCR on the RACE reads. The table includes some 330,000 distinct CDR3 sequences, 5.5% detected once. CDR1 and CDR2 (germline): MNHEY, SMNVEV (reference sequence). V was pared by 6 bases and J by 7 bases, with 16 bases between. The CDR3 is made up of 15 amino acids. The source of this sequence is a woman younger than 30 with alopecia areata. Some clones in this sample may be carry-over from other donors' samples. The sample in question was whole blood, obtained in connection with sensitization to the hapten diphenylcyclopropenone (DPC). The chain couples TRBV27 to TRBJ1-6, with a tentative D call TRBD1 (5 bases). The CDR3 region has the DNA TGTGCCAGCAGCCAGATTTCGGCAGGGAATTCACCCCTCCACTTT. Encoded protein: CASSQISAGNSPLHF.